Following are 14 T cell receptor beta chains from one sample sequenced in a study of CD8+CD57+ T cells in acquired aplastic anemia. Genomic DNA provided the template from which TCR beta VDJ and CDR3 profiles were obtained. TCRdb reprocessed the reads via MiXCR and lists one record per CDR3 protein. The sample lists 33,000 or so distinct CDR3 sequences, 65% to 80% seen once, with 22% in the top ten. The source material was sorted CD4+, CD8+, or CD8+CD57+ T cells (not recorded which) from PBMCs. The receptor set was obtained from a human donor in good health, serving as a control.

The chain is built from TRBV20-1 and TRBJ1-2; D is undetermined. In germline, CDR1 is DFQATT, CDR2 SNEGSKA (reference sequence). CDR3 size: 13 residues. Trimming stripped 1 base from V and 3 bases from J, with 9 bases between. The DNA of the CDR3 is TGCAGTGCTAGAGCGATAGGCCACTATGGCTACACCTTC. Protein product: CSARAIGHYGYTF.

V usage is TRBV25-1 and J usage is TRBJ1-2, with D hard to call. CDR1 is MGHDK and CDR2 is SYGVNS in the germline V gene. The CDR3 runs to 14 residues. The ends were cut back, 0 bases at V and 0 bases at J, with 5 bases in the middle. The CDR3 loop reads CASSEYLSNYGYTF. CDR3 bases: TGTGCCAGCAGTGAATATCTATCTAACTATGGCTACACCTTC.

The rearrangement joins TRBV6-1 to TRBJ2-7, with D perhaps TRBD1 (5 bases). The CDR3 covers 11 residues. Deletions cut 7 bases from V and 3 bases from J, with 7 bases between. Germline CDR1 and CDR2: MNHNS and SASEGT. CDR3 DNA sequence: TGTGCCAGCAAAACAGGCTACGAGCAGTACTTC. Residues: CASKTGYEQYF.

A single count supports this clonotype. The rearrangement joins TRBV9 to TRBJ2-5; D perhaps matches TRBD2 (6 bases). This CDR3 contains 15 residues. V was pared by 0 bases and J by 5 bases, with 14 bases between. Germline-derived CDR1 and CDR2 are SGDLS and YYNGEE. CDR3 residues: CASSVGLEAGETQYF. As DNA, the CDR3 is TGTGCCAGCAGCGTAGGACTAGAGGCCGGGGAGACCCAGTACTTC. The entire variable domain, with the rest obtained from reference TRBV9 and TRBJ2-5, is as follows: DSGVTQTPKHLITATGQRVTLRCSPRSGDLSVYWYQQSLDQGLQFLIQYYNGEERAKGNILERFSAQQFPDLHSELNLSSLELGDSALYFCASSVGLEAGETQYFGPGTRLLVL.

The rearrangement uses TRBV2 and TRBJ1-5; D not certain. There are 13 residues in the CDR3. V lost 4 bases and J lost 0, with 4 bases in between. Germline CDR1 SNHLY, CDR2 FYNNEI. The CDR3 DNA sequence: TGTGCCAGCAGTGCGGATAGCAATCAGCCCCAGCATTTT. This codes for CASSADSNQPQHF.

The chain uses TRBV6-5 and TRBJ1-2, with D maybe TRBD1 (6 bases). This CDR3 contains 10 residues. Germline V lookup: CDR1 MNHEY, CDR2 SVGAGI. Trimming removed 10 bases from V and 8 bases from J, with 11 bases in between. The CDR3 coding sequence is TGTGCCACCAGAAGGGGGGGCTACACCTTC. It encodes CATRRGGYTF.

The chain joins TRBV29-1 to TRBJ1-2; TRBD1 aligns across 8 bases. Germline values: CDR1 SQVTM, CDR2 ANQGSEA. The CDR3 sequence is 13 residues long. Unmatched junction bases numbered 7, after V lost 6 bases and J lost 4 bases. In DNA form, the CDR3 reads TGCAGCGTGGAGTTACAGGGGGGCTATGGCTACACCTTC. This translates into CSVELQGGYGYTF.

The chain employs TRBV29-1 and TRBJ1-2; D ambiguous. V was pared by 3 bases and J by 5 bases, with 13 bases between. Germline V lookup: CDR1 SQVTM, CDR2 ANQGSEA. The CDR3 totals 13 residues. Here the CDR3 DNA reads TGCAGCGTTGACGGACCCCTAGGGTATGGCTACACCTTC. Translation gives CSVDGPLGYGYTF.

V is TRBV9 and J is TRBJ2-7; D may be TRBD1 (5 bases). This CDR3 is built from 14 residues. Trimming left V 4 bases short and J 3 bases short, with 14 bases between. CDR1 and CDR2 from the germline V gene are SGDLS and YYNGEE. CDR3 region: CASSLGAGLYEQYF. In DNA, the CDR3 is TGTGCCAGCAGCTTAGGGGCAGGGCTCTACGAGCAGTACTTC.

This chain joins TRBV7-6 and TRBJ2-1; no clear D gene. The CDR3 is 13 amino acids. Deletions cut 2 bases from V and 6 bases from J, with 8 bases between. CDR1 and CDR2 (germline): SGHVS, FNYEAQ. The CDR3: CASSLSVRNEQFF. The CDR3 bases are TGTGCCAGCAGCTTATCAGTTCGCAATGAGCAGTTCTTC.

This sequence joins TRBV10-2 and TRBJ2-7, with TRBD1 matching 11 bases. Germline CDR1 WSHSY, CDR2 SAAADI. V lost 7 bases, J lost 3 bases, and 5 bases stayed unmatched. CDR3 length: 14 residues. The CDR3 nucleotides are TGCGCCAGCAACGCCGGGACAGGGGGCTACGAGCAGTACTTC. The encoded protein is CASNAGTGGYEQYF.

The chain recombines TRBV29-1 with TRBJ1-5, with TRBD1 identical over 8 bases. The J segment lost 6 bases and the V segment lost 6 bases, leaving 10 bases of the junction unmatched. The CDR3 covers 14 residues. The germline V gene has CDR1 SQVTM and CDR2 ANQGSEA. This CDR3 is CSVSTQGGSQPQHF. The CDR3 DNA is TGCAGCGTATCTACACAGGGGGGTTCTCAGCCCCAGCATTTT.

The chain is built from TRBV2 and TRBJ1-6; weak D call: TRBD1 (5 bases). There are 12 residues in the CDR3. V dropped 3 bases and J dropped 14 bases, with 11 bases sitting between them. CDR1 SNHLY and CDR2 FYNNEI come from the germline V gene. CDR3 protein: CASSEGVGALHF. The CDR3 DNA is TGTGCCAGCAGTGAGGGGGTTGGGGCCCTCCACTTT. The full variable domain, completed using reference TRBV2 and TRBJ1-6, is EPEVTQTPSHQVTQMGQEVILRCVPISNHLYFYWYRQILGQKVEFLVSFYNNEISEKSEIFDDQFSVERPDGSNFTLKIRSTKLEDSAMYFCASSEGVGALHFGNGTRLTVT.

The chain recombines TRBV12-3 or TRBV12-4 with TRBJ1-2, with 9 positions matching TRBD1. J lost 2 bases, V lost 5 bases, and 9 bases had no gene match. The CDR3 covers 16 residues. CDR3 in DNA: TGTGCCAGCAGTCACCTGACAGGGGGTAGGAACTATGGCTACACCTTC. Translation: CASSHLTGGRNYGYTF.